This TCR beta chain was documented in a study of cytomegalovirus exposure and HLA in healthy donors. Study observations and caveats: CMV serostatus alone was available as immune exposure information.

Details on this clone: Its target is unknown.

J lost 0 bases, V lost 5 bases, and 4 bases had no gene match. Germline CDR1 is SGHRS and CDR2 is YFSETQ. The CDR3 is 14 residues long. The study ran its PCR with 60 Vbeta and 13 Jbeta primers. Data came from immunoSEQ multiplex PCR; TCRdb stores just in-frame clones and leaves some out. The profile shows over 130,000 clones, roughly 78% of them singletons. Input material: PBMCs. This chain joins TRBV5-1 and TRBJ2-7; 8 bases match TRBD2. This TCR derives from a man in his fifties or sixties in good health and CMV-seropositive. The DNA of the CDR3 is TGCGCCAGCAGAAGGACTAGCCACTCCTACGAGCAGTACTTC. It encodes CASRRTSHSYEQYF.